A single sample gave rise to the 30 T cell receptor beta chains below, sequenced in a study of T-cell memory formation after mild COVID-19 (dated by TCRdb to about 2021). The receptor library was made with 5' RACE. The sequencer listed for this sample is Illumina NovaSeq 6000. The public reads were reanalyzed by TCRdb: fastp trimming at Q25, MiXCR alignment, in-frame beta chains only. For every CDR3 protein sequence, its rows merge into one entry that carries the most common genes and DNA. This sample holds 500,000 to 650,000 distinct CDR3 sequences; approximately 21% were observed only once. Of the sample, under 8.5% is held by the ten largest clones. The sample taken for sequencing was PBMCs or a T cell subset sorted from them (not recorded which). These TCRs come from an adult woman who had mild COVID-19 (a few samples of this study predate the infection). The sample titles of this study are shuffled in the database, so cell type and time point are left out; the donor was told from shared clones.

This clonotype has more than one count but fewer than ten. This sequence joins TRBV20-1 and TRBJ2-1, with 8 bases fitting TRBD2. Germline CDR1 and CDR2: DFQATT and SNEGSKA (reference sequence). The CDR3 has 14 amino acids. J was trimmed by 10 bases and V by 7 bases; bases with no gene match: 15. CDR3 DNA sequence: TGCAGTGAATTCGGGGGGGCCGGCCTCCCGGAGCAGTTCTTC. Translated, it gives CSEFGGAGLPEQFF.

The chain recombines TRBV27 with TRBJ2-1; the D gene is possibly TRBD2 (6 bases). Trimming pared 8 bases from V and 4 bases from J, leaving 12 bases between. CDR1 and CDR2 (germline): MNHEY, SMNVEV (reference sequence). The CDR3 covers 13 residues. CDR3 sequence reads: CASASGGYNEQFF. As DNA, the CDR3 is TGTGCCAGCGCTTCCGGGGGATACAATGAGCAGTTCTTC.

The chain recombines TRBV6-5 with TRBJ2-3; 9 nucleotides match TRBD2. Trimming at V came to 7 bases and at J to 6 bases, leaving 5 bases not matched to a gene. The CDR3 contains 13 residues. Germline values: CDR1 MNHEY, CDR2 SVGAGI. CDR3 in DNA: TGTGCCAGCACCGGGACTAGCATGGATACGCAGTATTTT. Translating gives CASTGTSMDTQYF.

This rearrangement joins TRBV6-6 to TRBJ2-7, with D perhaps TRBD1 or TRBD2 (5 bases each). CDR1 MNHNY and CDR2 SVGAGI come from the germline V gene (reference sequence). V was trimmed by 6 bases and J by 6 bases, leaving 12 bases between them. This CDR3 comprises 12 residues. The CDR3 nucleotides are TGTGCCAGCAGCGCCGGGACGCCCGAGCAGTACTTC. It encodes CASSAGTPEQYF.

The V call is TRBV4-3, the J call TRBJ2-7; TRBD1 agrees at 7 bases. The CDR3 is 15 amino acids. Germline CDR1 and CDR2: LGHNA and YSLEER. Losses at the gene ends were 0 bases for V and 4 bases for J; bases not matched to a gene: 6. The DNA for the CDR3 is TGCGCCAGCAGCCAAGACGTGGGACAGTTTTACGAGCAGTACTTC. This encodes CASSQDVGQFYEQYF.

This clonotype was detected ten times or more. The chain carries TRBV15 and TRBJ1-5; D is unclear. From germline, CDR1 is LNHNV and CDR2 YYDKDF (reference sequence). V dropped 4 bases and J dropped 6 bases, with 13 bases sitting between them. This CDR3 contains 14 residues. The CDR3 nucleotides are TGTGCCACCAGCAACCGGCGGGGTATTCAGCCCCAGCATTTT. The encoded protein is CATSNRRGIQPQHF.

This chain joins TRBV5-6 and TRBJ2-3, with 10 bases fitting TRBD2. Germline V gene sequence: CDR1 SGHDT, CDR2 YYEEEE. The V segment lost 1 base and the J segment 0 bases; nucleotides outside the gene matches: 11. CDR3 length equals 19 residues. The CDR3 spells CASSLMKLAGSSSTDTQYF. The CDR3 DNA follows: TGTGCCAGCAGCTTGATGAAACTAGCGGGGAGCTCTAGCACAGATACGCAGTATTTT.

This clonotype was picked up a small number of times. V and J are TRBV30 and TRBJ2-7, with a tentative D call TRBD2 (5 bases). The germline gives CDR1 GTSNPN, CDR2 SVGIG (reference sequence). Trimming left V 3 bases short and J 2 bases short, with 14 bases between. There are 14 residues in the CDR3. The CDR3 sequence is CAWRSERRPYEQYF. DNA of the CDR3: TGTGCCTGGAGGTCTGAGCGGAGACCCTACGAGCAGTACTTC.

In this sample, this clonotype turned up a few times. The chain has TRBV6-5 and TRBJ2-4; D remains unclear. The CDR3 has 16 residues. Germline CDR1 MNHEY, CDR2 SVGAGI. Trimming removed 5 bases at V and 1 base at J, with 15 bases between. CDR3 DNA: TGTGCCAGCAGTCCATCTATCCACCGGGCCAAAAACATTCAGTACTTC. This translates into CASSPSIHRAKNIQYF.

CDR3 nucleotide sequence: TGTGCCAGCAGTGACTCCTACCCGACCTACGAGCAGTACTTC. It translates to CASSDSYPTYEQYF. The chain carries TRBV2 and TRBJ2-7; D is unclear. The CDR3 is 14 amino acids. V was clipped by 3 bases and J by 2 bases, with 11 bases between them. Germline assignment: CDR1 SNHLY and CDR2 FYNNEI. The variable domain in full, with the rest retrieved from reference TRBV2 and TRBJ2-7, is EPEVTQTPSHQVTQMGQEVILRCVPISNHLYFYWYRQILGQKVEFLVSFYNNEISEKSEIFDDQFSVERPDGSNFTLKIRSTKLEDSAMYFCASSDSYPTYEQYFGPGTRLTVT.

V is TRBV5-8 and J is TRBJ2-2, with 7 bases matching TRBD1. After removal of 3 bases from V and 3 bases from J, the junction contained 8 bases not matched to a gene. The germline gives CDR1 SGHTS, CDR2 YDEGEE. CDR3 length: 16 residues. The CDR3 DNA reads TGTGCCAGCAGCTCCCCGGGACAGCTCCACACCGGGGAGCTGTTTTTT. Translation gives CASSSPGQLHTGELFF.

This clonotype was detected many times. The chain joins TRBV12-3 or TRBV12-4 to TRBJ1-2; D is undetermined. The V and J ends lost 7 bases and 3 bases respectively, with 15 bases between them. The CDR3 sequence is 14 residues long. DNA for the CDR3: TGTGCCAGCACCCAGCCCGGAAGTTACTATGGCTACACCTTC. Encoded protein: CASTQPGSYYGYTF.

This clonotype came up a few times. The chain links TRBV7-2 to TRBJ2-7; D call uncertain. The CDR3 runs 14 residues. CDR1 is SGHTA, CDR2 FQGNSA, per germline. The V end lost 5 bases, the J end lost 2 bases, and 13 bases lay between the germline ends. CDR3 sequence (DNA): TGTGCCAGCAGCCCCGTAGGCGGCGCCTACGAGCAGTACTTC. Translated: CASSPVGGAYEQYF. The entire variable domain, with the rest obtained from reference TRBV7-2 and TRBJ2-7, is as follows: GAGVSQSPSNKVTEKGKDVELRCDPISGHTALYWYRQSLGQGLEFLIYFQGNSAPDKSGLPSDRFSAERTGGSVSTLTIQRTQQEDSAVYLCASSPVGGAYEQYFGPGTRLTVT.

V is TRBV29-1 and J is TRBJ1-1; a possible D gene is TRBD1 (5 bases). The germline gives CDR1 SQVTM, CDR2 ANQGSEA. CDR3 length equals 13 residues. V was shortened by 6 bases and J by 4 bases, with 15 bases between the two germline ends. The CDR3 DNA reads as TGCAGCGTCCGAAAGGGGCAGGGCACTGAAGCTTTCTTT. It yields the protein CSVRKGQGTEAFF.

The rearrangement links TRBV10-3 to TRBJ2-1, with 8 bases identical to TRBD2. Germline trimming cut 3 bases from V and 5 bases from J; bases unmatched to any gene: 18. The CDR3 totals 19 residues. Germline CDR1 is ENHRY and CDR2 is SYGVKD. The CDR3 protein is CAISDPVSGGQGRHNEQFF. The CDR3 DNA sequence: TGTGCCATCAGTGATCCTGTTTCGGGAGGGCAAGGAAGACACAATGAGCAGTTCTTC.

This rearrangement joins TRBV12-3 or TRBV12-4 to TRBJ2-2; 7 positions match TRBD1. The CDR3 extends over 15 amino acids. The V segment lost 7 bases and the J segment 1 base; nucleotides outside the gene matches: 6. The CDR3, as DNA: TGTGCCAGCATCCTGGGACAGCTGAACACCGGGGAGCTGTTTTTT. Protein product: CASILGQLNTGELFF.

Only a few counts were recorded for this clonotype. This chain connects TRBV7-8 to TRBJ2-1, with 10 nucleotides matching TRBD2. J lost 0 bases, V lost 5 bases, and 13 bases had no gene match. The CDR3 has 19 residues. CDR1 and CDR2 (germline): SGHVS, FQNEAQ. DNA of the CDR3: TGTGCCAGCAGCCTAGATGCTAGCGGGGGCCTACACTCCTACAATGAGCAGTTCTTC. Translated, it gives CASSLDASGGLHSYNEQFF.

Many counts were recorded for this clonotype. This sequence joins TRBV7-2 and TRBJ2-1, with TRBD2 matching over 15 bases. Germline CDR1 SGHTA, CDR2 FQGNSA. This CDR3 spans 15 amino acids. V trimming: 6 bases; J trimming: 7 bases; junction bases outside the gene matches: 4. Here the CDR3 reads CASSSGTSGGNEQFF. The DNA for the CDR3 is TGTGCCAGCAGTTCCGGGACTAGCGGGGGGAATGAGCAGTTCTTC. Full variable domain (remainder filled in from reference TRBV7-2 and TRBJ2-1): GAGVSQSPSNKVTEKGKDVELRCDPISGHTALYWYRQSLGQGLEFLIYFQGNSAPDKSGLPSDRFSAERTGGSVSTLTIQRTQQEDSAVYLCASSSGTSGGNEQFFGPGTRLTVL.

The rearrangement uses TRBV21-1 and TRBJ1-6; the table's D gene call, TRBD1, was not cross checked with the DNA. TRBV21-1 corresponds to a pseudogene. This CDR3 has 15 amino acids. The CDR3 nucleotides are TGTGCCAGCAGCCCCCGCCGAGGGGAGAATTCACCCCTCCACTTT. Protein sequence: CASSPRRGENSPLHF.

This clonotype turned up a few times. CDR3 nucleotide sequence: TGTGCCAGCAGCTTGGCGAGCGGGGGGCTCACAGATACGCAGTATTTT. Residues: CASSLASGGLTDTQYF. This sequence joins TRBV5-4 and TRBJ2-3; TRBD2 aligns across 9 bases. Germline values: CDR1 SGHNT, CDR2 YYREEE (reference sequence). V shed 0 bases and J 2 bases; nucleotides not matched to a gene: 4. This CDR3 has 16 residues.

This clonotype appeared a few times. The J gene is TRBJ2-1, the V gene TRBV20-1, with 10 bases identical to TRBD2. With V trimmed by 2 bases and J by 10 bases, 5 bases remained unmatched. The CDR3 has 13 residues. The germline V gene has CDR1 DFQATT and CDR2 SNEGSKA (reference sequence). CDR3 nucleotides: TGCAGTGCTAGACTAGCGGGGGTCTGGGAGCAGTTCTTC. Its protein is CSARLAGVWEQFF.

This clonotype was seen only a few times. The J gene is TRBJ2-6, the V gene TRBV27; TRBD1 is a possible D gene (6 bases). Germline V gene sequence: CDR1 MNHEY, CDR2 SMNVEV (reference sequence). V was trimmed by 6 bases and J by 3 bases, leaving 9 bases between them. This CDR3 contains 14 residues. The CDR3 loop is CASSSGVGANVLTF. DNA of the CDR3: TGTGCCAGCAGCTCAGGGGTTGGGGCCAACGTCCTGACTTTC.

The chain combines TRBV11-3 with TRBJ2-4, with D maybe TRBD1 (6 bases). CDR1 and CDR2 from the germline V gene are SGHNT and YENEEA. This CDR3 has 18 amino acids. V dropped 5 bases and J dropped 0 bases, with 20 bases sitting between them. The CDR3 here is CASSLVYQGRVAKNIQYF. The CDR3 DNA is TGTGCCAGCAGCCTAGTGTACCAGGGGCGGGTAGCCAAAAACATTCAGTACTTC.

This chain joins TRBV7-6 and TRBJ2-7, with 7 bases aligning to TRBD1. V dropped 5 bases and J dropped 5; count of bases not matched to a gene: 9. From germline, CDR1 is SGHVS and CDR2 FNYEAQ. This CDR3 contains 14 residues. The CDR3 reads CASSSRQGEDEQYF. CDR3 in DNA: TGTGCCAGCAGCAGTAGACAGGGAGAAGACGAGCAGTACTTC.

This clonotype has just a few counts. This rearrangement joins TRBV7-2 to TRBJ1-1, with D perhaps matching TRBD1 (5 bases). Germline CDR1 reads SGHTA; CDR2 reads FQGNSA. CDR3 length: 15 amino acids. Between the trimmed V and J ends, which lost 3 bases and 4 bases, there was a span of 15 bases. CDR3 protein: CASSLAGQTPTEAFF. The CDR3 DNA is TGTGCCAGCAGCTTGGCGGGGCAGACCCCCACTGAAGCTTTCTTT. The full variable domain, completed using reference TRBV7-2 and TRBJ1-1, is GAGVSQSPSNKVTEKGKDVELRCDPISGHTALYWYRQSLGQGLEFLIYFQGNSAPDKSGLPSDRFSAERTGGSVSTLTIQRTQQEDSAVYLCASSLAGQTPTEAFFGQGTRLTVV.

This sequence joins TRBV6-5 and TRBJ1-2; D perhaps matches TRBD1 (5 bases). Germline CDR1 reads MNHEY; CDR2 reads SVGAGI. Deletions cut 0 bases from V and 3 bases from J, with 17 bases between. CDR3 length: 17 amino acids. The CDR3 nucleotides are TGTGCCAGCAGTTACTCGATGTTCCAGGGAGGCCACTATGGCTACACCTTC. It is translated as CASSYSMFQGGHYGYTF.

This clonotype was counted a few times. This chain links TRBV20-1 with TRBJ2-5, with 8 nucleotides matching TRBD2. The junction had 14 bases not matched to a gene; V was cut back by 6 bases and J by 5 bases. CDR1 and CDR2 (germline): DFQATT, SNEGSKA (reference sequence). The CDR3 loop spans 15 amino acids. The CDR3 sequence is CSAGRAGRAGETQYF. The CDR3 DNA reads as TGCAGTGCCGGCAGGGCCGGGAGGGCCGGGGAGACCCAGTACTTC.

V gene TRBV6-6 combines with J gene TRBJ2-5; D uncertain. The germline V gene has CDR1 MNHNY and CDR2 SVGAGI (reference sequence). V lost 1 base, J lost 5 bases, and 8 bases lay in between. The CDR3 runs to 13 residues. The CDR3 loop reads CASSYWGGETQYF. The CDR3 DNA is TGTGCCAGCAGTTACTGGGGTGGGGAGACCCAGTACTTC.

The DNA for the CDR3 is TGTGCCAGCAGCCAATTCCTAGCGGGAAACGAGCAGTACTTC. Its translation is CASSQFLAGNEQYF. The chain joins TRBV14 to TRBJ2-7; 9 bases line up with TRBD2. The CDR3 consists of 14 residues. Trimming cost V 2 bases and J 5 bases; bases outside gene matches: 4. The V gene's germline CDR1 is SGHDN and CDR2 FVKESK. Based on the CDR3 plus reference TRBV14 and TRBJ2-7, the full variable domain is EAGVTQFPSHSVIEKGQTVTLRCDPISGHDNLYWYRRVMGKEIKFLLHFVKESKQDESGMPNNRFLAERTGGTYSTLKVQPAELEDSGVYFCASSQFLAGNEQYFGPGTRLTVT.

This CDR3 reads CASSFGGRTPYNEQFF. CDR3 nucleotide sequence: TGTGCCAGCAGTTTTGGCGGGAGAACCCCTTACAATGAGCAGTTCTTC. The rearrangement joins TRBV12-3 or TRBV12-4 to TRBJ2-1; TRBD2 agrees at 7 bases. This CDR3 region has 16 residues. V lost 3 bases to trimming and J lost 4 bases; unmatched junction nucleotides: 9.